This T cell receptor beta chain was identified in a study of blood T cell repertoires in COVID-19. As for the study in general: Whether acute or convalescent, the COVID-19 samples came from the United States, Italy and Spain. From T cells, B-cell-depleted T cells, or PBMCs came the material, which was cDNA or gDNA.

Per the original methods: Quantification of nucleated cells was approximated via reference gene primer amplification. Clones were sequenced by immunoSEQ multiplex PCR, and TCRdb holds only the in-frame ones, with some missing. D and trimming come from the DNA, and the V and J calls and clone size come from that table. The table shows 45,000 to 65,000 clones, with about four fifths occurring only once. Germline V gene lookup returns CDR1 MNHEY and CDR2 SVGAGI. V dropped 0 bases and J dropped 4 bases, with 10 bases sitting between them. This CDR3 has 14 residues. Specimen: peripheral blood. The receptor was derived from a man between 65 and 79 years old with active COVID-19. V gene TRBV6-5 combines with J gene TRBJ2-7, with TRBD1 as a possible D gene (6 bases). This CDR3 is CASSYSNQGYEQYF. CDR3 bases: TGTGCCAGCAGTTACTCGAATCAGGGGTACGAGCAGTACTTC.